This T cell receptor beta chain was sequenced during a study of shared clonotypes between healthy human individuals. Produced via immunoSEQ multiplex PCR; TCRdb's table is partial and in-frame only. The sample lists about 1.9 million clones; 80% to 95% were seen once. Positive CCR7 selection of CD45RO-negative cells yielded the naive CD8 cells, and terminally differentiated effector memory CD45RA+ cells were excluded. Sequenced: naive CD8+ T cells from PBMCs. This TCR came from a man aged 18 to 29 in good health. Some clones in this sample may be carry-over from other donors' samples.

Here the CDR3 reads CASSLSGTKKLFF. The CDR3 coding sequence is TGTGCCAGCAGCTTGAGCGGGACTAAAAAACTGTTTTTT. The chain links TRBV7-6 to TRBJ1-4; maybe TRBD1 (5 bases). The length of the CDR3 is 13 residues. From germline, CDR1 is SGHVS and CDR2 FNYEAQ. V was shortened by 3 bases and J by 9 bases, with 11 bases between the two germline ends.